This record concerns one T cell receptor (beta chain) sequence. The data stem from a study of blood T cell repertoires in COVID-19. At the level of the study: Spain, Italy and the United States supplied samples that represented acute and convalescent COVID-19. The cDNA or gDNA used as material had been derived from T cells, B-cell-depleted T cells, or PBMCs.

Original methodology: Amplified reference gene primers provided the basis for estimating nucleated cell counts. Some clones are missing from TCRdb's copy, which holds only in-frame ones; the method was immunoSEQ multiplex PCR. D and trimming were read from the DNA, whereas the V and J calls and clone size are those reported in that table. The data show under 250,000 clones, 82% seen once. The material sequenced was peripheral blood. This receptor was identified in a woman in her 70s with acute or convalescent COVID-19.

The CDR3 here is CASSSRDRLSPLHF. The CDR3 DNA sequence: TGTGCCAGCAGCAGCCGGGACAGACTTTCACCCCTCCACTTT. The chain uses TRBV7-2 and TRBJ1-6; 7 bases align to TRBD1. The germline gives CDR1 SGHTA, CDR2 FQGNSA. CDR3 length equals 14 residues. V was clipped by 5 bases and J by 9 bases; unmatched bases: 7.